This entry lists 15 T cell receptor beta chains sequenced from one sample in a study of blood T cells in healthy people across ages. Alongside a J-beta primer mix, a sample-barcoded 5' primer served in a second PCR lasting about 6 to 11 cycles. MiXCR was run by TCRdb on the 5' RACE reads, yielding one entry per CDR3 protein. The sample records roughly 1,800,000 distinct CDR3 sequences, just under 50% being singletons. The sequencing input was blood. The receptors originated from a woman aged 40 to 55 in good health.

CDR3 sequence (DNA): TGTGCCAGCACCGTTCGGCCCCGCGGGGGCCCCGTAGGGCCCCAGCATTTT. This codes for CASTVRPRGGPVGPQHF. The chain links TRBV28 to TRBJ1-5, with D perhaps matching TRBD1 (6 bases). V gave up 7 bases and J gave up 9 bases, with 28 bases separating them. The CDR3 spans 17 residues. The germline gives CDR1 MDHEN, CDR2 SYDVKM.

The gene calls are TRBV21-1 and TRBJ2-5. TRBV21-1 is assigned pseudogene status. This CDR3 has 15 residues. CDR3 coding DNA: TGTGCCAGCAGCAATCGATGGAAGTACCAAGAGACCCAGTACTTC. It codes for CASSNRWKYQETQYF.

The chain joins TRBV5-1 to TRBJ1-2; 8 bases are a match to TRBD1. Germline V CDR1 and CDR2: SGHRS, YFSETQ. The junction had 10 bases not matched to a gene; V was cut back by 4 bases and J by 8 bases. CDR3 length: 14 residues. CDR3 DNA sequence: TGCGCCAGCAGCCCTCATCAGGGGGCAGAGGGCTACACCTTC. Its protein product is CASSPHQGAEGYTF.

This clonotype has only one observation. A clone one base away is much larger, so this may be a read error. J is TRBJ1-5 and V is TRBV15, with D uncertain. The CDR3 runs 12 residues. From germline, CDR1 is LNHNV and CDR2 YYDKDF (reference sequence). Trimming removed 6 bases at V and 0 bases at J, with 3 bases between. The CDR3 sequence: CATSNSNQPQHF. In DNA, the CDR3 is TGTGCCACCAGTAATAGCAATCAGCCCCAGCATTTT.

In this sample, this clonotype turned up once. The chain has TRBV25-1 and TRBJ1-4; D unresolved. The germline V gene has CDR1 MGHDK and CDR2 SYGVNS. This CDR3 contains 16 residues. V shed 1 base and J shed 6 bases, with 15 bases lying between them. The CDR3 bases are TGTGCCAGCAGTGAATGGTTGGGAGGCCAATATGAAAAACTGTTTTTT. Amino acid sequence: CASSEWLGGQYEKLFF.

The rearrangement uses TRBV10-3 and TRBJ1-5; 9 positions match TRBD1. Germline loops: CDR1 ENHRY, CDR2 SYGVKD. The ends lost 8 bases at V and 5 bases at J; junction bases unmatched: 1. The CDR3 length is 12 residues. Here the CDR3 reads CAIRDRDQPQHF. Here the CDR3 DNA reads TGTGCCATCCGGGACAGGGATCAGCCCCAGCATTTT.

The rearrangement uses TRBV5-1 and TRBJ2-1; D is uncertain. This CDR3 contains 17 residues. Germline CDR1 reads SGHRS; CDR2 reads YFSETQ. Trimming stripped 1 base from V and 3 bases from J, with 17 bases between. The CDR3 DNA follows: TGCGCCAGCAGCTTGTCACCCGCCTTCCCAAACTACAATGAGCAGTTCTTC. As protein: CASSLSPAFPNYNEQFF.

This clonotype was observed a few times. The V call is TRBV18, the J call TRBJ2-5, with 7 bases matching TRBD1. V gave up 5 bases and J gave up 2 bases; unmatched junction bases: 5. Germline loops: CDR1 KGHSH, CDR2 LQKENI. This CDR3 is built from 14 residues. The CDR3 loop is CASSTRGSQETQYF. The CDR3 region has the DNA TGTGCCAGCTCAACCAGGGGGTCGCAAGAGACCCAGTACTTC. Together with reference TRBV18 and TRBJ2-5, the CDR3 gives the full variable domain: NAGVMQNPRHLVRRRGQEARLRCSPMKGHSHVYWYRQLPEEGLKFMVYLQKENIIDESGMPKERFSAEFPKEGPSILRIQQVVRGDSAAYFCASSTRGSQETQYFGPGTRLLVL.

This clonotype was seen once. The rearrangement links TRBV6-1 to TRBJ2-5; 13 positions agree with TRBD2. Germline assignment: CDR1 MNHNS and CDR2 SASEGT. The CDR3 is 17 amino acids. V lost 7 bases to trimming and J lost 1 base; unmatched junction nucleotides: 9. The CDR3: CASKVGRTSGGQETQYF. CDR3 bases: TGTGCCAGCAAGGTGGGCCGGACTAGCGGGGGCCAAGAGACCCAGTACTTC.

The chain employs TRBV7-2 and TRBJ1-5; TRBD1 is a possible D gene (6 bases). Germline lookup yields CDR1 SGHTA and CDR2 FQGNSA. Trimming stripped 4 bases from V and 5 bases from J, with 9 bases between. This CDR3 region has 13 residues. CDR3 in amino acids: CASSSHRDQPQHF. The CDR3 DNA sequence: TGTGCCAGCAGCTCTCACAGGGATCAGCCCCAGCATTTT. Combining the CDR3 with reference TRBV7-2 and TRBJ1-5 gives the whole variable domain GAGVSQSPSNKVTEKGKDVELRCDPISGHTALYWYRQSLGQGLEFLIYFQGNSAPDKSGLPSDRFSAERTGGSVSTLTIQRTQQEDSAVYLCASSSHRDQPQHFGDGTRLSIL.

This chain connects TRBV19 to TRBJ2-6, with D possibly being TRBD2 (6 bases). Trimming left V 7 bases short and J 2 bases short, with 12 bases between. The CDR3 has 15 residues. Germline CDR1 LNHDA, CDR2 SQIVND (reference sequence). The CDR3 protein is CASIQEGTGANVLTF. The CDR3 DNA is TGTGCCAGTATTCAGGAGGGGACTGGGGCCAACGTCCTGACTTTC. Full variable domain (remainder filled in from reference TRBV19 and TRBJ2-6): DGGITQSPKYLFRKEGQNVTLSCEQNLNHDAMYWYRQDPGQGLRLIYYSQIVNDFQKGDIAEGYSVSREKKESFPLTVTSAQKNPTAFYLCASIQEGTGANVLTFGAGSRLTVL.

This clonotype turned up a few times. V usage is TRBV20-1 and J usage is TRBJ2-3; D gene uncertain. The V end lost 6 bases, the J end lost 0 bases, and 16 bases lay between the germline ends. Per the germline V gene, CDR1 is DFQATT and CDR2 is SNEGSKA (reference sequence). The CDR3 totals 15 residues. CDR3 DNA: TGCAGTGCCTCTTGGGCACTTTCTAGCACAGATACGCAGTATTTT. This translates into CSASWALSSTDTQYF.

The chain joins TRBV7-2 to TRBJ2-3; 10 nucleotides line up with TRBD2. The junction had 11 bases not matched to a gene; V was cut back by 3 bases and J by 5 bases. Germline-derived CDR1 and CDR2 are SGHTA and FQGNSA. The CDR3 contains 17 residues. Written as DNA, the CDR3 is TGTGCCAGCAGCTTCGGCATACTAGCGGGGAATTTAGATACGCAGTATTTT. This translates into CASSFGILAGNLDTQYF.

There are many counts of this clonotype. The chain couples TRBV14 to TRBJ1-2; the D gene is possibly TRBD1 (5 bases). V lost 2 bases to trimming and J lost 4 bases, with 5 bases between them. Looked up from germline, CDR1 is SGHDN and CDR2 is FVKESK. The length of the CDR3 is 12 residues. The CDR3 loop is CASSQQGYGYTF. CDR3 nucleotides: TGTGCCAGCAGCCAACAGGGCTATGGCTACACCTTC.

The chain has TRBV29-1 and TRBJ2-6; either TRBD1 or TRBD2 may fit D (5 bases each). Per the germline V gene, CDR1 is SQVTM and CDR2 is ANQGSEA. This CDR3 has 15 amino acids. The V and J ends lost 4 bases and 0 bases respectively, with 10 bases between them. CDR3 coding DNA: TGCAGCGTTGGAGGGGTCGGCTCTGGGGCCAACGTCCTGACTTTC. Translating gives CSVGGVGSGANVLTF.